These 31 T cell receptor beta chains came from one sample sequenced in a study of control samples from healthy donors and cancer patients. TCRdb's table, derived via immunoSEQ multiplex PCR, lists solely in-frame clones and lacks some. The sample shows roughly 150,000 clones, about 90% of them seen only once. The specimen sequenced was blood. The receptor set was obtained from a man between 18 and 35 years old in good health.

The gene calls are TRBV5-4 and TRBJ2-7; 10 nucleotides line up with TRBD2. The germline V gene encodes CDR1 SGHNT and CDR2 YYREEE (reference sequence). V shed 1 base, J shed 4 bases, and the junction held 5 bases outside the gene matches. This CDR3 is 15 amino acids long. CDR3 in amino acids: CASSLFSGGAYEQYF. The CDR3 coding sequence is TGTGCCAGCAGCTTGTTCAGCGGGGGGGCGTACGAGCAGTACTTC.

On this clone: Other DNA sequences in the same sample also yield this CDR3. The chain combines TRBV9 with TRBJ2-5; D gene uncertain. The ends were cut back, 0 bases at V and 2 bases at J, with 5 bases in the middle. Germline CDR1 SGDLS, CDR2 YYNGEE. The CDR3 spans 13 residues. This CDR3 is CASSVGVQETQYF. The CDR3 nucleotides read TGTGCCAGCAGCGTAGGGGTACAAGAGACCCAGTACTTC.

The chain carries TRBV5-5 and TRBJ2-1; D possibly matches TRBD1 or TRBD2 (5 bases each). The CDR3 sequence is 15 residues long. The germline gives CDR1 SGHKS, CDR2 YYEKEE (reference sequence). With 4 bases removed from V and 0 bases from J, the gap between germline ends came to 11 bases. The CDR3 bases are TGTGCCAGCAGCCCTAGGGACGGCTCCTACAATGAGCAGTTCTTC. Its translation: CASSPRDGSYNEQFF.

This clone was observed a single time. The chain uses TRBV6-5 and TRBJ1-1; D might be TRBD1 (5 bases). The CDR3 is 14 amino acids. Germline V CDR1 and CDR2: MNHEY, SVGAGI. Trimming shortened V by 7 bases and J by 4 bases, and 16 bases separated the two germline ends. The CDR3 DNA is TGTGCCAGCACCCCGGGGGTGGTTGGCACTGAAGCTTTCTTT. Its translation: CASTPGVVGTEAFF.

This chain uses TRBV7-2 with TRBJ2-1; 13 bases are shared with TRBD2. The CDR3 loop spans 16 amino acids. Germline assignment: CDR1 SGHTA and CDR2 FQGNSA. V lost 6 bases and J lost 7; bases outside the gene matches: 9. The CDR3 region has the DNA TGTGCCAGCAGGCCTACACTAGCGGGGGGGCGGAATGAGCAGTTCTTC. Amino acids: CASRPTLAGGRNEQFF.

The chain joins TRBV28 to TRBJ1-1, with D possibly being TRBD1 (6 bases). This CDR3 has 14 residues. V shed 4 bases and J shed 6 bases, with 15 bases lying between them. The germline V gene encodes CDR1 MDHEN and CDR2 SYDVKM. In DNA form, the CDR3 reads TGTGCCAGCAGTTCAGGGGCGGTACTGTCTGAAGCTTTCTTT. Translation gives CASSSGAVLSEAFF.

This rearrangement joins TRBV7-9 to TRBJ1-1, with no clear D. CDR1 is SEHNR, CDR2 FQNEAQ, per germline (reference sequence). The CDR3 has 14 amino acids. V was pared by 5 bases and J by 1 base, with 11 bases between. CDR3: CASSPNTANTEAFF. The CDR3 bases are TGTGCCAGCAGCCCTAATACAGCGAACACTGAAGCTTTCTTT.

With regard to this clone: Other nucleotide sequences in the sample specify the same CDR3. The gene calls are TRBV10-3 and TRBJ2-7, with a weak D call TRBD2 (6 bases). Trimming shortened V by 6 bases and J by 6 bases, and 9 bases separated the two germline ends. In germline, CDR1 is ENHRY, CDR2 SYGVKD. This CDR3 has 11 residues. CDR3 coding DNA: TGTGCCATCAGCCAGGGAGGCGAGCAGTACTTC. It encodes CAISQGGEQYF.

This clone has just a few counts. At one end the junction does not follow the germline gene, possibly because of a read error. This chain uses TRBV6-2 or TRBV6-3 with TRBJ1-3; D gene unclear. CDR3 length equals 14 residues. CDR1 MNHEY and CDR2 SVGEGT come from the germline V gene. In DNA, the CDR3 is TGTGCCAGCAGCTACTCGGCAAGACGGAACACCATATATTTT. Translated, it gives CASSYSARRNTIYF.

The chain recombines TRBV7-9 with TRBJ2-2, with 10 positions matching TRBD1. Germline CDR1 is SEHNR and CDR2 is FQNEAQ (reference sequence). The J segment lost 7 bases and the V segment lost 1 base, leaving 6 bases of the junction unmatched. The CDR3 length is 16 residues. The CDR3 here is CASSLDKTGGGGELFF. The CDR3 bases are TGTGCCAGCAGCTTAGACAAGACAGGGGGCGGCGGGGAGCTGTTTTTT.

The chain recombines TRBV7-2 with TRBJ2-7, with D unresolved. CDR1 is SGHTA and CDR2 is FQGNSA in the germline V gene. Trimming took 4 bases from V and 1 from J, leaving 14 bases between them. This CDR3 region has 15 residues. CDR3 sequence: CASSYKASGSYEQYF. In nucleotides, the CDR3 is TGTGCCAGCAGCTATAAGGCCTCAGGATCCTACGAGCAGTACTTC.

The V and J genes are TRBV5-6 and TRBJ1-2; no firm D call. CDR3 length equals 15 residues. With 3 bases removed from V and 6 bases from J, the gap between germline ends came to 18 bases. The germline gives CDR1 SGHDT, CDR2 YYEEEE. The CDR3 nucleotides read TGTGCCAGCAGCTGGGGAGACCCAGGAGTTAATGGCTACACCTTC. Encoded protein: CASSWGDPGVNGYTF. Filled out from reference TRBV5-6 and TRBJ1-2, the complete variable domain reads DAGVTQSPTHLIKTRGQQVTLRCSPKSGHDTVSWYQQALGQGPQFIFQYYEEEERQRGNFPDRFSGHQFPNYSSELNVNALLLGDSALYLCASSWGDPGVNGYTFGSGTRLTVV.

This rearrangement joins TRBV4-3 to TRBJ1-5, with D unclear. CDR3 length: 15 amino acids. Trimming pared 0 bases from V and 9 bases from J, leaving 15 bases between. Germline CDR1 reads LGHNA; CDR2 reads YSLEER. The CDR3 sequence: CASSQDPSGSAPQHF. CDR3 nucleotide sequence: TGCGCCAGCAGCCAAGATCCTTCGGGGTCGGCGCCCCAGCATTTT.

The chain employs TRBV4-1 and TRBJ2-7; D may match TRBD1 or TRBD2 (5 bases each). V lost 0 bases, J lost 4 bases, and 19 bases lay in between. Germline V CDR1 and CDR2: MGHRA, YSYEKL. This CDR3 has 17 residues. The CDR3 coding sequence is TGCGCCAGCAGCCAAGATCAGGTTAGGCAGGGACCTTACGAGCAGTACTTC. Protein product: CASSQDQVRQGPYEQYF.

The V call is TRBV21-1, the J call TRBJ1-6. TRBV21-1 is listed as a pseudogene. The CDR3 is 15 amino acids. CDR3 region: CASTGGGGYNSPLHF. The CDR3 DNA reads as TGTGCCAGCACGGGGGGTGGCGGTTATAATTCACCCCTCCACTTT.

The chain links TRBV2 to TRBJ2-7; D assignment may be TRBD1 or TRBD2 (5 bases each). The CDR3 has 13 amino acids. V dropped 7 bases and J dropped 3 bases, with 13 bases sitting between them. Germline-derived CDR1 and CDR2 are SNHLY and FYNNEI. The CDR3 DNA sequence: TGTGCCAGCAAGCAGGGACCATACTACGAGCAGTACTTC. This encodes CASKQGPYYEQYF.

This chain uses TRBV28 with TRBJ1-2, with D unresolved. The CDR3 covers 14 residues. CDR1 is MDHEN, CDR2 SYDVKM, per germline. V shed 2 bases and J shed 4 bases, with 11 bases lying between them. The CDR3, as DNA: TGTGCCAGCAGTTTAAGCTCCCGCGCCTATGGCTACACCTTC. This translates into CASSLSSRAYGYTF.

The chain has TRBV7-3 and TRBJ1-4; 10 nucleotides line up with TRBD1. Germline trimming cut 5 bases from V and 8 bases from J; bases unmatched to any gene: 2. The CDR3 covers 13 residues. Germline V gene data show CDR1 as SGHTA and CDR2 as FQGTGA. Here the CDR3 DNA reads TGTGCCAGCAGCCCGGGACAGGGGGAAAAACTGTTTTTT. Protein product: CASSPGQGEKLFF.

A few counts support this clone. The chain couples TRBV11-2 to TRBJ2-7; 7 nucleotides line up with TRBD1. The CDR3 spans 15 residues. V was clipped by 5 bases and J by 12 bases; unmatched bases: 19. CDR1 SGHAT and CDR2 FQNNGV come from the germline V gene. The DNA for the CDR3 is TGTGCCAGCAGCCCTATCCCGAGGGACAGACTCATTGGGTACTTC. This gives the protein CASSPIPRDRLIGYF.

In regard to this clone: One junction end does not reproduce the germline sequence, and a read error may be involved. The rearrangement joins TRBV29-1 to TRBJ1-1; D perhaps matches TRBD1 (6 bases). This CDR3 is built from 11 residues. Germline CDR1 and CDR2: SQVTM and ANQGSEA. The CDR3 DNA sequence: TGCAGCGCTGAACAGGGACCTGAAGCTTTCTTT. Translating it yields CSAEQGPEAFF.

The gene calls are TRBV28 and TRBJ1-2; D gene uncertain. The V gene lost 6 bases and the J gene lost 7 bases, with 15 bases spanning the gap. Germline CDR1 MDHEN, CDR2 SYDVKM. The CDR3 is 13 amino acids. CDR3 protein: CASRPLDLAGYTF. CDR3 DNA sequence: TGTGCCAGCAGACCCCTCGATCTGGCTGGCTACACCTTC.

V is TRBV19 and J is TRBJ2-2, with 9 bases lining up with TRBD2. CDR1 and CDR2 (germline): LNHDA, SQIVND (reference sequence). The CDR3 extends over 16 amino acids. The V and J ends lost 5 bases and 5 bases, in that order; junction bases with no gene match: 9. CDR3 sequence: CASSPIAGANTGELFF. The CDR3 nucleotides are TGTGCCAGTAGTCCAATAGCGGGGGCTAATACCGGGGAGCTGTTTTTT. The complete variable domain, with remaining parts taken from reference TRBV19 and TRBJ2-2, reads DGGITQSPKYLFRKEGQNVTLSCEQNLNHDAMYWYRQDPGQGLRLIYYSQIVNDFQKGDIAEGYSVSREKKESFPLTVTSAQKNPTAFYLCASSPIAGANTGELFFGEGSRLTVL.

The chain uses TRBV6-5 and TRBJ1-6; 8 bases agree with TRBD1. CDR1 is MNHEY, CDR2 SVGAGI, per germline. The V gene end was trimmed by 4 bases and the J gene end by 3 bases; junction bases not matched to a gene: 5. CDR3 size: 16 residues. The DNA of the CDR3 is TGTGCCAGCAGTTCGGACAGGGCGAACTATAATTCACCCCTCCACTTT. It specifies CASSSDRANYNSPLHF.

The V gene is TRBV2, the J gene TRBJ2-5, with D possibly being TRBD2 (6 bases). With 8 bases removed from V and 3 bases from J, the gap between germline ends came to 13 bases. CDR1 and CDR2 from the germline V gene are SNHLY and FYNNEI. The CDR3 extends over 13 amino acids. The CDR3: CASAGPGEETQYF. The CDR3 coding sequence is TGTGCCAGCGCGGGACCGGGGGAAGAGACCCAGTACTTC.

The V gene is TRBV5-1, the J gene TRBJ2-5; D is possibly TRBD2 (5 bases). The V gene's germline CDR1 is SGHRS and CDR2 YFSETQ. V lost 3 bases and J 4 bases, leaving 19 bases between the germline ends. This CDR3 comprises 16 residues. This CDR3 is CASSSDPRASRETQYF. The CDR3 DNA reads TGCGCCAGCAGCTCAGACCCTAGGGCTAGCCGAGAGACCCAGTACTTC. Based on the CDR3 plus reference TRBV5-1 and TRBJ2-5, the full variable domain is KAGVTQTPRYLIKTRGQQVTLSCSPISGHRSVSWYQQTPGQGLQFLFEYFSETQRNKGNFPGRFSGRQFSNSRSEMNVSTLELGDSALYLCASSSDPRASRETQYFGPGTRLLVL.

This clone was seen more than once but under ten times. This chain links TRBV27 with TRBJ2-3, with 7 nucleotides matching TRBD1. The V gene's germline CDR1 is MNHEY and CDR2 SMNVEV (reference sequence). This CDR3 contains 15 residues. Trimming at V came to 6 bases and at J to 3 bases, leaving 9 bases not matched to a gene. The CDR3 nucleotides read TGTGCCAGCAGCGCGACAGGGTTTAATACAGATACGCAGTATTTT. Translation: CASSATGFNTDTQYF.

The chain couples TRBV6-5 to TRBJ2-1, with D hard to call. The V gene's germline CDR1 is MNHEY and CDR2 SVGAGI. The V and J ends lost 0 bases and 9 bases respectively, with 12 bases between them. This CDR3 has 14 residues. CDR3 region: CASSYSSGVAEQFF. The CDR3 DNA sequence: TGTGCCAGCAGTTACTCCTCGGGCGTAGCTGAGCAGTTCTTC.

This chain uses TRBV14 with TRBJ1-3, with D hard to call. The germline V and J ends were trimmed by 0 bases and 6 bases, with 18 bases remaining between them. The CDR3 is 17 residues long. Germline V gene lookup returns CDR1 SGHDN and CDR2 FVKESK. The CDR3 loop reads CASSQDAFPTAINTIYF. CDR3 DNA sequence: TGTGCCAGCAGCCAAGATGCGTTCCCCACAGCGATAAACACCATATATTTT. Based on the CDR3 plus reference TRBV14 and TRBJ1-3, the full variable domain is EAGVTQFPSHSVIEKGQTVTLRCDPISGHDNLYWYRRVMGKEIKFLLHFVKESKQDESGMPNNRFLAERTGGTYSTLKVQPAELEDSGVYFCASSQDAFPTAINTIYFGEGSWLTVV.

The chain carries TRBV5-8 and TRBJ2-1; 8 bases map to TRBD2. V lost 0 bases, J lost 5 bases, and 4 bases stayed unmatched. The germline gives CDR1 SGHTS, CDR2 YDEGEE. The CDR3 runs to 15 residues. The DNA for the CDR3 is TGTGCCAGCAGCTTGGCCGCGGGGGGCCACAATGAGCAGTTCTTC. Translated: CASSLAAGGHNEQFF.

The chain employs TRBV2 and TRBJ1-5; maybe TRBD1 (5 bases). CDR1 and CDR2 (germline): SNHLY, FYNNEI. The CDR3 length is 14 residues. Trimming stripped 6 bases from V and 8 bases from J, with 17 bases between. The CDR3 DNA sequence: TGTGCCAGCAGGCCCAATGGAGGGGTAAAGCCCCAGCATTTT. As protein: CASRPNGGVKPQHF.

J is TRBJ2-3 and V is TRBV21-1; the table gives TRBD1 as D, unverified against the DNA. TRBV21-1 is marked as a pseudogene. This CDR3 comprises 19 residues. CDR3 protein: CASSKSDPDREEETDTQYF. CDR3 sequence (DNA): TGTGCCAGCAGCAAATCCGACCCCGACAGGGAGGAAGAAACAGATACGCAGTATTTT.